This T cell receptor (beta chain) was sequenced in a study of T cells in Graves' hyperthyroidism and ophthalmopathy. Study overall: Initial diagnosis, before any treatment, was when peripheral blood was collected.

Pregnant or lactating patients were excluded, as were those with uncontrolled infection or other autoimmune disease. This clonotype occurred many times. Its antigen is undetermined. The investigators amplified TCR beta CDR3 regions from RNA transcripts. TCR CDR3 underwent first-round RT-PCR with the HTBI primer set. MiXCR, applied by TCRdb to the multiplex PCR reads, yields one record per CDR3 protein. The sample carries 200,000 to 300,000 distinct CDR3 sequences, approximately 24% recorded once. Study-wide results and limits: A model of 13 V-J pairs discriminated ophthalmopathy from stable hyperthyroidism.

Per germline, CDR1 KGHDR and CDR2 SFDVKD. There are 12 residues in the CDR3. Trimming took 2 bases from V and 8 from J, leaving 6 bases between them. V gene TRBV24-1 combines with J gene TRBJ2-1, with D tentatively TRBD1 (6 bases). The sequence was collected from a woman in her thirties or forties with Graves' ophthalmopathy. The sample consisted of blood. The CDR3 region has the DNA TGTGCCACCAGTGATTACAGGGATGAGCAGTTCTTC. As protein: CATSDYRDEQFF.